This T cell receptor beta chain was recorded in a study of T cell responses to AZD1222 COVID-19 vaccine. Study findings and constraints: Close to half of spike-specific TCRs reportedly recognize unmutated variant regions. At 160-218 and 743-854, vaccine-associated CD4 TCRs were dominant, and they spanned spike.

Second-dose groups at about 4 or about 12 weeks were pooled. Details on this clone: Its antigen is still unknown.

Profiling relied on immunoSEQ multiplex PCR, and the TCRdb table lists in-frame clones only, not all of them. The sample records about 180,000 clones, 90% to 95% being singletons. CDR1 and CDR2 from the germline V gene are LNHDA and SQIVND (reference sequence). The CDR3 sequence is 14 residues long. The V and J ends lost 6 bases and 6 bases respectively, with 18 bases between them. This receptor was taken from an adult who received the AZD1222 COVID-19 vaccine. The genes are TRBV19 and TRBJ2-7, with unresolved D. This material consisted of peripheral blood, taken 28 days after the second AZD1222 dose. The CDR3 DNA follows: TGTGCCAGTAGCAGAGATTGGGTGCAAGGCGAGCAGTACTTC. Amino acids: CASSRDWVQGEQYF. Full variable domain (remainder filled in from reference TRBV19 and TRBJ2-7): DGGITQSPKYLFRKEGQNVTLSCEQNLNHDAMYWYRQDPGQGLRLIYYSQIVNDFQKGDIAEGYSVSREKKESFPLTVTSAQKNPTAFYLCASSRDWVQGEQYFGPGTRLTVT.